These 8 T cell receptor beta chains originate from one sample sequenced in a study of radiation and T cells in renal cell carcinoma. Clones were read by immunoSEQ multiplex PCR, and TCRdb kept only the in-frame ones, dropping some. The repertoire includes roughly 82,000 clones, roughly nine tenths of them detected once, and about 5.8% sits in the top ten. Time point: blood 4 weeks post-SBRT, at nephrectomy. The treatment here: 15 Gy SBRT to primary tumor, nephrectomy 4 weeks later. The sample was blood, taken from a patient whose treatment included radiotherapy and nephrectomy. Every receptor here comes from a woman in her seventies with renal cell carcinoma.

There are a few counts of this clone. The chain is built from TRBV10-1 and TRBJ1-3; possibly TRBD1 for D (5 bases). Trimming pared 5 bases from V and 3 bases from J, leaving 14 bases between. The CDR3 totals 15 residues. The germline V gene encodes CDR1 WNHNN and CDR2 SYGVQD (reference sequence). The chain's CDR3 is CASSKRGGGGNTIYF. The CDR3 DNA is TGCGCCAGCAGTAAACGGGGGGGAGGTGGAAACACCATATATTTT.

The J gene is TRBJ2-7, the V gene TRBV5-1; 10 nucleotides align to TRBD1. The CDR3 is made up of 15 amino acids. The germline gives CDR1 SGHRS, CDR2 YFSETQ. After removal of 1 base from V and 1 base from J, the junction contained 2 bases not matched to a gene. CDR3 sequence reads: CASSLTGQGSYEQYF. The CDR3, as DNA: TGCGCCAGCAGCTTGACGGGACAGGGGTCCTACGAGCAGTACTTC.

The chain links TRBV9 to TRBJ1-3; no definite D call. Trimming removed 0 bases from V and 0 bases from J, with 4 bases in between. The CDR3 loop spans 14 amino acids. CDR1 and CDR2 (germline): SGDLS, YYNGEE. The CDR3 spells CASSVGSSGNTIYF. The CDR3 DNA sequence: TGTGCCAGCAGCGTAGGTAGCTCTGGAAACACCATATATTTT.

The rearrangement joins TRBV30 to TRBJ1-1; 7 nucleotides line up with TRBD1. The V gene's germline CDR1 is GTSNPN and CDR2 SVGIG (reference sequence). There are 14 residues in the CDR3. V trimming: 4 bases; J trimming: 1 base; junction bases outside the gene matches: 6. Here the CDR3 DNA reads TGTGCCTGGAAACGGACAGGAGGGAACACTGAAGCTTTCTTT. Translated: CAWKRTGGNTEAFF.

In DNA form, the CDR3 reads TGTGCCAGCAGCGAAAACACATGGACGGACCACGACTATGGCTACACCTTC. Protein sequence: CASSENTWTDHDYGYTF. The chain has TRBV11-2 and TRBJ1-2, with D unresolved. Trimming pared 5 bases from V and 3 bases from J, leaving 22 bases between. The CDR3 sequence is 17 residues long. Germline-derived CDR1 and CDR2 are SGHAT and FQNNGV. Using reference TRBV11-2 and TRBJ1-2 for the parts outside the CDR3, the full variable domain is EAGVAQSPRYKIIEKRQSVAFWCNPISGHATLYWYQQILGQGPKLLIQFQNNGVVDDSQLPKDRFSAERLKGVDSTLKIQPAKLEDSAVYLCASSENTWTDHDYGYTFGSGTRLTVV.

V and J are TRBV5-6 and TRBJ2-3; TRBD2 agrees at 10 bases. V trimming: 4 bases; J trimming: 6 bases; junction bases outside the gene matches: 14. Germline CDR1 reads SGHDT; CDR2 reads YYEEEE. CDR3 length: 17 residues. Written as DNA, the CDR3 is TGTGCCAGCAGCCCGGCGGGACTAGCGCGCCGACAGGATACGCAGTATTTT. Encoded protein: CASSPAGLARRQDTQYF.

The V and J genes are TRBV6-5 and TRBJ1-3; a possible D gene is TRBD1 (5 bases). Trimming pared 2 bases from V and 4 bases from J, leaving 15 bases between. Germline V gene lookup returns CDR1 MNHEY and CDR2 SVGAGI. The CDR3 has 16 residues. The CDR3 region has the DNA TGTGCCAGCAGTTACAGGGGCACTGGAAAAGGAAACACCATATATTTT. Translating gives CASSYRGTGKGNTIYF.

This clone counts as hyperexpanded (1% or more). The genes are TRBV7-9 and TRBJ1-6, with 7 bases fitting TRBD1. The junction had 15 bases not matched to a gene; V was cut back by 4 bases and J by 9 bases. Germline V gene data show CDR1 as SEHNR and CDR2 as FQNEAQ (reference sequence). The CDR3 sequence is 17 residues long. The CDR3, as DNA: TGTGCCAGCAGCTCCCACGATCAGGGGGGCTCTAGTTCACCCCTCCACTTT. As protein: CASSSHDQGGSSSPLHF.